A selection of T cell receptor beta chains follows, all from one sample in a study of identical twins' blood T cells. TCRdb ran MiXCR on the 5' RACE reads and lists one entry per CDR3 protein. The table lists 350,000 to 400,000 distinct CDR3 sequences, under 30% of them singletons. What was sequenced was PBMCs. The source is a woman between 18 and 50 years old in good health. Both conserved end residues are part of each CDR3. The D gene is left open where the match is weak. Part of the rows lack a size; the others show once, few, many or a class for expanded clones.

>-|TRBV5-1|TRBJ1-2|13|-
TGCGCCAGCAGCTTGGACAACCTCTATGGCTACACCTTC
CASSLDNLYGYTF
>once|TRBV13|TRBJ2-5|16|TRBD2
TGTGCCAGCAGCACAACGGCTAGCGGACCCTGGCAGACCCAGTACTTC
CASSTTASGPWQTQYF
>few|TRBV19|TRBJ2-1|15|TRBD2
TGTGCCAGTAGTTTTAGCGGGAGCCCCTACAATGAGCAGTTCTTC
CASSFSGSPYNEQFF
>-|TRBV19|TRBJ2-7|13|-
TGTGCCAGTAGTATGGGCAGGAGCTACGAGCAGTACTTC
CASSMGRSYEQYF
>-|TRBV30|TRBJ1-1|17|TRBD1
TGTGCCTGGAGTCGCACCCACAGGGGCCCGACGGACGGTGAAGCTTTCTTT
CAWSRTHRGPTDGEAFF
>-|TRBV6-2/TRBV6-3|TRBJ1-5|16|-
TGTGCCAGCAGTCGCATCGACAGTATAGGCAATCAGCCCCAGCATTTT
CASSRIDSIGNQPQHF
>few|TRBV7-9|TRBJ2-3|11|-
TGTGCCAGCTCCTTGGAGAATACGCAGTATTTT
CASSLENTQYF
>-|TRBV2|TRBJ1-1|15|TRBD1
TGTGCCAGCAGGCTAGACAGGGACGGCGGAACTGAAGCTTTCTTT
CASRLDRDGGTEAFF
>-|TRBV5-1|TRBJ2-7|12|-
TGCGCCAGCAGGGAGACTCACTACGAGCAGTACTTC
CASRETHYEQYF
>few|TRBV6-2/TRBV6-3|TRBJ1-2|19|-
TGTACCAGCAGTTACTCGATAATGGAGGTCGAGACCGACCGCTATGGCTACACCTTC
CTSSYSIMEVETDRYGYTF
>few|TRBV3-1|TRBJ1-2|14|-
TGTGCCAGCAGCCAAGACGCAGGGATCTATGGCTACACCTTC
CASSQDAGIYGYTF
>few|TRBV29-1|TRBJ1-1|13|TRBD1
TGCAGCGGTTCGGGACAGCTGAACACTGAAGCTTTCTTT
CSGSGQLNTEAFF
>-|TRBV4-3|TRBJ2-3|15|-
TGCGCCAGCAGCCAAGGGGGGGGCGACACAGATACGCAGTATTTT
CASSQGGGDTDTQYF
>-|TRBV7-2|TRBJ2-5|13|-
TGTGCCAGCAGCTTAGCGCGAGAAGAGGCCCAGTACTTC
CASSLAREEAQYF
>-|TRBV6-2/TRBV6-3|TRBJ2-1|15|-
TGTGCCAGCACCTTCTCCTGGGGACGAGACAATGAGCAGTTCTTC
CASTFSWGRDNEQFF
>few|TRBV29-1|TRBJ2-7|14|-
TGCAGCGTTGTAGACAGCCCATTCTCCTACGAGCAGTACTTC
CSVVDSPFSYEQYF
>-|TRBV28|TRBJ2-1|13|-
TGTGCCAGCCTTCTCAGGGTTAGCAATGAGCAGTTCTTC
CASLLRVSNEQFF
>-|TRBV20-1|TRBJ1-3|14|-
TGCAGTGGCACCGGGACCGGAACGGGAAACACCATATATTTT
CSGTGTGTGNTIYF
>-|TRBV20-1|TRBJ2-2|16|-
TGCAGTGCTAGAGATCCGGGCGGTTCGAACACCGGGGAGCTGTTTTTT
CSARDPGGSNTGELFF
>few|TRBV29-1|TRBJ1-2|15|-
TGCAGCGTTGAAGTCCTGGTCCCTAGCTTCTATGGCTACACCTTC
CSVEVLVPSFYGYTF
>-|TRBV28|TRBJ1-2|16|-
TGTGCCAGCAGTTTTTCCTCGGGGGGCTGGGACTATGGCTACACCTTC
CASSFSSGGWDYGYTF
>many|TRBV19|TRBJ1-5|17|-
TGTGCCAGTAGTATAGACCCCCCACAGGTTAGCAATCAGCCCCAGCATTTT
CASSIDPPQVSNQPQHF
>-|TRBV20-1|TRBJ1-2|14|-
TGCAGTGCTAGTACCAGGGGATTACTCTATGGCTACACCTTC
CSASTRGLLYGYTF
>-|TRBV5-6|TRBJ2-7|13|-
TGTGCCAGCAGCCTGTGGACGATCTACGAGCAGTACTTC
CASSLWTIYEQYF
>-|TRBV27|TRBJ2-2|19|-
TGTGCCAGCAGTTTAAGGGTTGGGTGGGGAAACCGACAACGCGGGGAGCTGTTTTTT
CASSLRVGWGNRQRGELFF
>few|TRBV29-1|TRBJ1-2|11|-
TGCAGCGCCTATATTAACTATGGCTACACCTTC
CSAYINYGYTF
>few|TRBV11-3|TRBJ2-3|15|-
TGTGCCAGCAGCTTTACAGGGCTTAGCACATATACGCAGTATTTT
CASSFTGLSTYTQYF
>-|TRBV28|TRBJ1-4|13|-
TGTGCCACCACTGGCCCACCCAGTGAAAAACTGTTTTTT
CATTGPPSEKLFF
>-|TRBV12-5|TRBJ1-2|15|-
TGTGCTAGTGGTTTCGTCGCAGGGGATCACTATGGCTACACCTTC
CASGFVAGDHYGYTF
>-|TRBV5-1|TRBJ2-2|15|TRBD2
TGCGCCAGCAGCTCCCGTAGCGGGCGCACCGGGGAGCTGTTTTTT
CASSSRSGRTGELFF
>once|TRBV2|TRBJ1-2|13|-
TGTGCCAGCAGGCCCAGCGTGAATGTCGACTACACCTTC
CASRPSVNVDYTF
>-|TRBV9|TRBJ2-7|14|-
TGTGCCAGCAGCGTAGAAGGGGACCTTCGCGAGCAGTACTTC
CASSVEGDLREQYF
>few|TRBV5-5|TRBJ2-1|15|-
TGTGCCAGCAGCTTGGGCTGGGGTTCCTACAATGAGCAGTTCTTC
CASSLGWGSYNEQFF
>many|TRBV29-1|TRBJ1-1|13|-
TGCAGCGTTGTAGGATTTATGAACACTGAAGCTTTCTTT
CSVVGFMNTEAFF
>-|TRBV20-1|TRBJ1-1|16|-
TGCAGTGCTAGCCGTACAGGGTTTATGATGAACACTGAAGCTTTCTTT
CSASRTGFMMNTEAFF
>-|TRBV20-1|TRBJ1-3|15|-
TGCAGTGCTAGAGATGCAGGGTCCTCTGGAAACACCATATATTTT
CSARDAGSSGNTIYF
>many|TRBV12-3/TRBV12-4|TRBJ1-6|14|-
TGTGCCAGCGGCCATCGAGCCCTAGATTCACCCCTCCACTTT
CASGHRALDSPLHF
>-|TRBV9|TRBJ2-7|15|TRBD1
TGTGCCAGCAGCGCCTCCTCCGGACAGGGTTCCGAGCAGTACTTC
CASSASSGQGSEQYF
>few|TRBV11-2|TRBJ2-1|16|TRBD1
TGTGCCAGCAGCTCGGAACCGGGACAGGCAAACAATGAGCAGTTCTTC
CASSSEPGQANNEQFF
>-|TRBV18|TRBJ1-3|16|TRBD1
TGTGCCAGCTCTCAGGGGACAGGGACCTCTGGAAACACCATATATTTT
CASSQGTGTSGNTIYF
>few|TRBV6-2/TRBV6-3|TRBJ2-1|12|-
TGTGCCAGCAGTCCCTCGCAGGTTGAGCAGTTCTTC
CASSPSQVEQFF
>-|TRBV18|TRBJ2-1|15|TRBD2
TGTGCCAGCTCACTACTAGCGGGGGGGACAAATGAGCAGTTCTTC
CASSLLAGGTNEQFF
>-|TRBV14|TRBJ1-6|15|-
TGTGCCAGCAGCCTGAAGACTATCCAGTATTCACCCCTCCACTTT
CASSLKTIQYSPLHF
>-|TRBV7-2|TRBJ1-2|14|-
TGTGCCAGCAGCTTAGGTCCAGCCAACTATGGCTACACCTTC
CASSLGPANYGYTF
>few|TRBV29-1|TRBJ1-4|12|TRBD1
TGCAGCGTTGCGGGACAGGGGGAAAAACTGTTTTTT
CSVAGQGEKLFF
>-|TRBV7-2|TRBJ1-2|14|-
TGTGCCAGCAGCCCCCTCGCGGGAAACTATGGCTACACCTTC
CASSPLAGNYGYTF
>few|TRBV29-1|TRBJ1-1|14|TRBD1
TGCAGCGTTGGAAGGACAGGGCGCGACACTGAAGCTTTCTTT
CSVGRTGRDTEAFF
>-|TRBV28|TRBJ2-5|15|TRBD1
TGTGCCAGCATTCGGACAGGCTCTACTATGAAGACCCAGTACTTC
CASIRTGSTMKTQYF
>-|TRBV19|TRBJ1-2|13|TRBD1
TGTGCCAGTAGCACAGGGGTGGACTATGGCTACACCTTC
CASSTGVDYGYTF
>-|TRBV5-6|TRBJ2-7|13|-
TGTGCCAGCAGCTTGGGGACAGTCTACGAGCAGTACTTC
CASSLGTVYEQYF
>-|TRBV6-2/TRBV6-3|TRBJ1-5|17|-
TGTGCCAGCAGGCGGGACAAGGTTGTCGTCGGCAATCAGCCCCAGCATTTT
CASRRDKVVVGNQPQHF
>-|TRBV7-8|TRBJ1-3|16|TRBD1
TGTGCCAGCATCCGCGGGACAGGGCTCTCTGGAAACACCATATATTTT
CASIRGTGLSGNTIYF
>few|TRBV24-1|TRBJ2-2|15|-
TGTGCCACCAGTGAGACTGGACGAAGCACCGGGGAGCTGTTTTTT
CATSETGRSTGELFF
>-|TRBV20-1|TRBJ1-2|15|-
TGCAGTGCTAGCGCGGGAGGGGACTGGGGCTATGGCTACACCTTC
CSASAGGDWGYGYTF
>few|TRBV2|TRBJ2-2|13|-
TGTGCCAGCAAGGGGCTTAACCATGGGGAGCTGTTTTTT
CASKGLNHGELFF
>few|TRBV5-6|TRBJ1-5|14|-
TGTGCCAGCAGCTTCGGACAGAGCAATCAGCCCCAGCATTTT
CASSFGQSNQPQHF
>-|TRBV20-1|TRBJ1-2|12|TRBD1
TGCAGTGCTCCGGGACAGGGAGTTGACTACACCTTC
CSAPGQGVDYTF
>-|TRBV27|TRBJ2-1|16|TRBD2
TGTGCCAGCAGTTATTGGGGGGGGGTTTCCTACAATGAGCAGTTCTTC
CASSYWGGVSYNEQFF
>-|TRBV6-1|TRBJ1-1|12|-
TGTGCCAGCAGTGAAACAAGGGGGGAAGCTTTCTTT
CASSETRGEAFF